The clone carrying this T cell receptor beta chain was recorded a few times. Its antigen is unidentified. This specimen comes from a study of Tregs in tolerant kidney transplant recipients. Across the whole study: Recipient PBMCs carried a CFSE label and met irradiated graft donor PBMCs for approximately 6 days before FACS sorting.

Germline assignment: CDR1 SEHNR and CDR2 FQNEAQ (reference sequence). CDR3 length equals 17 residues. Trimming left V 1 base short and J 7 bases short, with 20 bases between. Assay used: immunoSEQ multiplex PCR; TCRdb lists only in-frame clones, some missing. This sample has 4,000 or so clones, with around 58% found just once. General study results and limits: The most relevant donor-specific Treg TCRbeta repertoire apparently came from expansion with activated donor B cells. Biological reproducibility was not directly addressed in this study.

What was sequenced was CD8+ T cells from blood cultured with allogeneic cells. The chain carries TRBV7-9 and TRBJ1-5, with D possibly TRBD1 on 5 matching bases. The TCR originated in a human donor in good health. The CDR3 sequence is CASSLVVVDQGGQPQHF. Written as DNA, the CDR3 is TGTGCCAGCAGCTTAGTAGTGGTGGATCAGGGAGGGCAGCCCCAGCATTTT.